The rows below give T cell receptor beta chains drawn from one sample of a study of a mutant IDH1 vaccine in newly diagnosed glioma. These receptors' antigens are unknown. Sequencing was performed with immunoSEQ multiplex PCR; in TCRdb, only in-frame clones are kept and a portion is missing. The data contain 41,000 or so clones, 75% to 90% of them singletons. Source: PBMCs, taken from a glioma patient whose treatment included an IDH1 peptide vaccine. The receptors were gathered from a man aged 35-49 years with glioma. The conserved cysteine and the conserved F or W are not part of the CDR3 here. Each record gives: V gene, CDR3 protein.

v_call: TRBV7-2; cdr3_aa: ASSTGMNTRRQETQY
v_call: TRBV6-6; cdr3_aa: ASSYSDKMTEQY
v_call: TRBV30; cdr3_aa: AWSARGQGRSQGYT
v_call: TRBV6-5; cdr3_aa: ASRQDANYGYT
v_call: TRBV6-5; cdr3_aa: ASSFPGDNEQF
v_call: TRBV28; cdr3_aa: ASSLGFQGQPQH
v_call: TRBV4-2; cdr3_aa: ASSQTSGGFDEQF
v_call: TRBV4-1; cdr3_aa: ASSQERDYTETQY
v_call: TRBV5-6; cdr3_aa: ASSLAGQGENT
v_call: TRBV5-6; cdr3_aa: ASSYKQGPYGYT
v_call: TRBV15; cdr3_aa: ATSRDSTGGYEQY
v_call: TRBV19; cdr3_aa: ASSIGGGRSAEQF
v_call: TRBV2; cdr3_aa: ASSEGSRAAGGSRNEQF
v_call: TRBV6-6; cdr3_aa: AAGNQPQH
v_call: TRBV29-1; cdr3_aa: SVEAGLAGGRTGELF
v_call: TRBV4-3; cdr3_aa: ASSHRQGYHNEQF
v_call: TRBV7-2; cdr3_aa: ASSLEAGDQGSNTIY
v_call: TRBV7-8; cdr3_aa: ASTPRRMDYEQY
v_call: TRBV7-2; cdr3_aa: ASRAGPSLGNIQY
v_call: TRBV7-3; cdr3_aa: ASSPTASGNNEQF
v_call: TRBV7-9; cdr3_aa: ASSLVGQITDTQY
v_call: TRBV4-3; cdr3_aa: ASSQDLREGTQY
v_call: TRBV5-4; cdr3_aa: ASSSGTSSYNEQF
v_call: TRBV27; cdr3_aa: ASSFRGENEQF
v_call: TRBV28; cdr3_aa: ASSSPAVIQPQH
v_call: TRBV6-6; cdr3_aa: ASSTGVSSQPQH
v_call: TRBV30; cdr3_aa: AWGRGLTEAF
v_call: TRBV5-8; cdr3_aa: ASSQPGQRTDTQY
v_call: TRBV6-5; cdr3_aa: ASSYGGPQGAF
v_call: TRBV21-1; cdr3_aa: ASSKGKTGYNSPLH
v_call: TRBV6-5; cdr3_aa: ASRRASGSVSEQY
v_call: TRBV27; cdr3_aa: ASHGAIAYEQY
v_call: TRBV28; cdr3_aa: ASSLEGYRGGNYGYT
v_call: TRBV28; cdr3_aa: ASSPHGGVPTEAF
v_call: TRBV29-1; cdr3_aa: SVDQASTF
v_call: TRBV28; cdr3_aa: ASSPRGGGFSGELF
v_call: TRBV28; cdr3_aa: ASSLWGTGAKQF
v_call: TRBV5-4; cdr3_aa: ASSFGTASGYGYT
v_call: TRBV27; cdr3_aa: ASSPGTSGPPYNEQF
v_call: TRBV9; cdr3_aa: ASSVEGVWDNEQF
v_call: TRBV27; cdr3_aa: ASTYGGGSYNSPLH
v_call: TRBV5-1; cdr3_aa: ASSTGTGAGANVLT
v_call: TRBV25-1; cdr3_aa: ASSPIRGGYT
v_call: TRBV14; cdr3_aa: ASSQARFQPTDTQY
v_call: TRBV7-2; cdr3_aa: ASSSRTSGSGTDTQY
v_call: TRBV4-3; cdr3_aa: ASSQEQASSYNEQF
v_call: TRBV25-1; cdr3_aa: ASSEERGGRTPGNTIY
v_call: TRBV6-5; cdr3_aa: ASSSPTVPGNTIY
v_call: TRBV30; cdr3_aa: AWSPGTGRAEQF
v_call: TRBV18; cdr3_aa: ASSPPRGTSTDTQY
v_call: TRBV7-8; cdr3_aa: ASSLYPPGPGRPKTNEQF
v_call: TRBV28; cdr3_aa: ASRITGTGYSPLH
v_call: TRBV6-5; cdr3_aa: ASQTRGPPTDTQY
v_call: TRBV25-1; cdr3_aa: ACRVCYEQY
v_call: TRBV5-5; cdr3_aa: ASSPGRGGGYT